The 14 T cell receptor beta chains in this list originate from one sample, sequenced in a study of T cell repertoires in cytomegalovirus infection. TCRdb re-called the reads with MiXCR, one entry per CDR3 protein. The sample lists some 180,000 distinct CDR3 sequences; about a sixth were seen once. The sequenced sample was CD8+ T cells from PBMCs. The receptors shown here come from a human donor in good health (CMV status not recorded). Some clones in this sample may be carry-over from other donors' samples.

This clonotype was observed a few times. This sequence joins TRBV5-1 and TRBJ2-1; no reliable D call. Trimming removed 4 bases from V and 9 bases from J, with 8 bases in between. CDR3 size: 11 residues. CDR1 and CDR2 from the germline V gene are SGHRS and YFSETQ. The chain's CDR3 is CASSLDGEQFF. CDR3 nucleotide sequence: TGCGCCAGCAGCCTCGACGGTGAGCAGTTCTTC.

This clonotype was seen a few times. The V and J genes are TRBV2 and TRBJ2-7; the D gene is possibly TRBD1 (6 bases). Germline V CDR1 and CDR2: SNHLY, FYNNEI. Trimming removed 1 base from V and 2 bases from J, with 9 bases in between. The CDR3 consists of 14 residues. The CDR3 nucleotides read TGTGCCAGCAGTGAAGGCAGGGGAACCTACGAGCAGTACTTC. This gives the protein CASSEGRGTYEQYF.

This clonotype turned up a few times. V is TRBV11-2 and J is TRBJ2-2; no clear D gene. V lost 1 base and J lost 14, with 11 bases in between. The germline gives CDR1 SGHAT, CDR2 FQNNGV. The CDR3 sequence is 12 residues long. The CDR3, as DNA: TGTGCCAGCAGCTTAGGAGGAAGGGCTCTGTTTTTT. This translates into CASSLGGRALFF.

The chain joins TRBV7-2 to TRBJ2-1; 7 bases fit TRBD1. This CDR3 region has 16 residues. Unmatched junction bases numbered 7, after V lost 1 base and J lost 4 bases. Germline CDR1 SGHTA, CDR2 FQGNSA. CDR3 nucleotides: TGTGCCAGCAGCTTAGAAGGTGGCAGGGGGTACAATGAGCAGTTCTTC. It yields the protein CASSLEGGRGYNEQFF.

This chain joins TRBV12-3 or TRBV12-4 and TRBJ2-5; 7 bases match TRBD1. J gave up 5 bases and V 4 bases, and 7 bases lay outside the gene matches. The CDR3 has 14 amino acids. The CDR3 reads CASSSRTGWETQYF. CDR3 DNA: TGTGCCAGCAGTTCCCGGACAGGTTGGGAGACCCAGTACTTC.

This clonotype has just a few counts. The genes are TRBV7-2 and TRBJ1-3; 11 bases map to TRBD1. In germline, CDR1 is SGHTA, CDR2 FQGNSA. CDR3 size: 20 residues. V was clipped by 3 bases and J by 4 bases; unmatched bases: 17. CDR3: CASSLYTTSGQGAWGNTIYF. As DNA, the CDR3 is TGTGCCAGCAGCTTGTATACCACTTCAGGACAGGGGGCGTGGGGAAACACCATATATTTT.

This clonotype was observed a handful of times. The V gene is TRBV24-1, the J gene TRBJ2-3; D might be TRBD2 (7 bases). Per germline, CDR1 KGHDR and CDR2 SFDVKD. The CDR3 is made up of 17 amino acids. V was trimmed by 4 bases and J by 2 bases, leaving 18 bases between them. The CDR3 region has the DNA TGTGCCACCAGTGACCTCGAGGGAGGGGGACTCACAGATACGCAGTATTTT. Its protein product is CATSDLEGGGLTDTQYF.

The rearrangement joins TRBV20-1 to TRBJ2-6; 8 bases align to TRBD1. The CDR3 loop spans 14 amino acids. The germline V gene encodes CDR1 DFQATT and CDR2 SNEGSKA (reference sequence). After removal of 5 bases from V and 4 bases from J, the junction contained 4 bases not matched to a gene. For the CDR3, the DNA is TGCAGTGCTTTGACAGGGGAAGGGGCCAACGTCCTGACTTTC. Translation gives CSALTGEGANVLTF.

Only a few counts were recorded for this clonotype. This chain links TRBV29-1 with TRBJ1-2; D gene uncertain. The CDR3 is 13 residues long. Germline V gene lookup returns CDR1 SQVTM and CDR2 ANQGSEA. The V end was cut by 0 bases, the J end by 3 bases, with 8 bases between. CDR3 DNA sequence: TGCAGCGTTGAAGATGTCCAGGACTATGGCTACACCTTC. Translated: CSVEDVQDYGYTF.

The CDR3 reads CASGRIEAFF. CDR3 nucleotide sequence: TGTGCCAGCGGGCGTATTGAAGCTTTCTTT. This chain connects TRBV7-9 to TRBJ1-1; D is undetermined. CDR3 length: 10 amino acids. Per germline, CDR1 SEHNR and CDR2 FQNEAQ (reference sequence). V shed 8 bases and J shed 7 bases, with 8 bases lying between them.

The chain is built from TRBV7-2 and TRBJ2-7, with a weak D call TRBD1 (6 bases). The CDR3 has 13 amino acids. Germline values: CDR1 SGHTA, CDR2 FQGNSA. V was trimmed by 3 bases and J by 9 bases, leaving 15 bases between them. The CDR3 loop reads CASSFRTAAGQYF. CDR3 coding DNA: TGTGCCAGCAGCTTTAGGACAGCGGCCGGGCAGTACTTC.

This clonotype was detected many times. This chain connects TRBV7-6 to TRBJ2-3; TRBD2 aligns across 11 bases. Trimming took 2 bases from V and 0 from J; bases not matched to a gene: 1. The CDR3 is 16 amino acids. Germline CDR1 and CDR2: SGHVS and FNYEAQ. This CDR3 reads CASSLTSGGSTDTQYF. The CDR3 coding sequence is TGTGCCAGCAGCTTAACTAGCGGGGGTAGCACAGATACGCAGTATTTT.

The rearrangement joins TRBV11-2 to TRBJ2-1; a possible D gene is TRBD2 (5 bases). The CDR3 spans 11 residues. The germline V gene has CDR1 SGHAT and CDR2 FQNNGV. Deletions cut 11 bases from V and 7 bases from J, with 12 bases between. The CDR3, as DNA: TGTGCCTCCCTTAGGAGGAATGAGCAGTTCTTC. It specifies CASLRRNEQFF.

The chain couples TRBV7-9 to TRBJ1-6; 7 bases line up with TRBD1. CDR1 SEHNR and CDR2 FQNEAQ come from the germline V gene (reference sequence). The junction had 1 base not matched to a gene; V was cut back by 7 bases and J by 7 bases. This CDR3 has 12 amino acids. The CDR3 DNA reads TGTGCCAGCACAGGGGGAAATTCACCCCTCCACTTT. It yields the protein CASTGGNSPLHF.